This section outlines one TCR beta chain sequence together with its context. The record originates from a study of blood T cell repertoires in COVID-19. CDR3 size: 19 residues. Per germline, CDR1 SGHTA and CDR2 FQGTGA. J lost 4 bases, V lost 3 bases, and 19 bases had no gene match. Authors' processing steps: Counts of nucleated cells, estimated from reference gene primer amplification, were obtained. Profiled with immunoSEQ multiplex PCR; TCRdb holds only in-frame clones, not every one. Clone size and V and J calls were adopted from that table, with D and trimming inferred from the DNA. The sample has about 200,000 clones; more than 75% are singletons.

The sequencing sample was made of peripheral blood. The sequence came from a man in his sixties with acute or convalescent COVID-19. This chain connects TRBV7-3 to TRBJ1-1; 8 nucleotides line up with TRBD1. The CDR3 protein is CASSFSTGDRLVNATEAFF. The CDR3, as DNA: TGTGCCAGCAGCTTTAGCACGGGGGACAGGCTCGTTAACGCCACTGAAGCTTTCTTT.